The 4 T cell receptor beta chains presented below share a single source sample, sequenced in a study of prognosis after radiotherapy for stage I lung cancer. Template was genomic DNA; TCR beta CDR3 amplified in two multiplex PCR rounds. Gene-specific TRBV and TRBJ primers were used in PCR round one. MiXCR was run by TCRdb on the multiplex PCR reads, yielding one entry per CDR3 protein. Of over 45,000 distinct CDR3 sequences detected, more than 25% appear once; the ten largest clones hold around 6.9%. The specimen comprised PBMCs, sampled before or after stereotactic body radiation therapy (not recorded which). These TCRs come from a donor at least 50 years old with non-small cell lung cancer.

This clonotype has ten or more counts. The V and J genes are TRBV18 and TRBJ1-3, with D perhaps TRBD1 (6 bases). The CDR3 is 13 amino acids. CDR1 and CDR2 (germline): KGHSH, LQKENI. The germline V and J ends were trimmed by 5 bases and 4 bases, with 9 bases remaining between them. CDR3: CASSWTEGNTIYF. The CDR3 DNA reads TGTGCCAGCTCATGGACAGAAGGAAACACCATATATTTT.

This clonotype was seen many times. The chain employs TRBV6-2 or TRBV6-3 and TRBJ1-1, with D unclear. This CDR3 is 13 amino acids long. The ends were cut back, 0 bases at V and 8 bases at J, with 10 bases in the middle. Per the germline V gene, CDR1 is MNHEY and CDR2 is SVGEGT. CDR3: CASSYSAVGEAFF. DNA for the CDR3: TGTGCCAGCAGTTACTCCGCGGTGGGGGAAGCTTTCTTT.

This clonotype was seen ten or more times. The V gene is TRBV20-1, the J gene TRBJ1-2, with D unresolved. The CDR3 extends over 12 amino acids. The germline gives CDR1 DFQATT, CDR2 SNEGSKA (reference sequence). V lost 4 bases and J lost 4, with 10 bases in between. The CDR3 protein is CSAIAGAYGYTF. The CDR3 region has the DNA TGCAGTGCTATTGCCGGTGCCTATGGCTACACCTTC.

This clonotype was counted many times. V gene TRBV28 combines with J gene TRBJ2-5; tentative D call: TRBD1 (5 bases). V lost 4 bases to trimming and J lost 1 base, with 16 bases between them. The CDR3 runs to 16 residues. Germline V gene sequence: CDR1 MDHEN, CDR2 SYDVKM. This CDR3 reads CASSSLPAGFQETQYF. The CDR3 DNA reads TGTGCCAGCAGTTCCCTCCCCGCAGGGTTCCAAGAGACCCAGTACTTC.